The table lists the clone carrying this TCR beta chain with a few counts. Its antigen is unknown. This record comes from a study of beta chain features in type 1 diabetes. The study's findings and limits: When Type 1 diabetes patients were examined, their TCRB CDR3s proved moderately but significantly shorter in all four CD4+ subsets. The naive, central memory and Treg TCRB repertoires looked more alike in patients than they did in healthy donors.

Every isolated RNA sample was fully reverse transcribed, so sequencing captured expressed TCRB transcripts. The repertoire was sequenced with immunoSEQ multiplex PCR; TCRdb's copy has only in-frame clones and lacks some. The sample records over 650,000 clones, more than 12% being singletons. Germline V gene sequence: CDR1 LNHNV, CDR2 YYDKDF (reference sequence). The CDR3 runs to 14 residues. V was shortened by 5 bases and J by 6 bases, with 16 bases between the two germline ends. Sequenced input: naive CD4+ T cells from blood. This receptor was obtained from a man aged 18 to 30 with type 1 diabetes. This chain links TRBV15 with TRBJ1-2; D may be TRBD1 (5 bases). The chain's CDR3 is CATSPRQGSDGYTF. The DNA of the CDR3 is TGTGCCACCAGCCCGCGTCAGGGAAGTGATGGCTACACCTTC.